This T cell receptor beta chain was captured in a study of PD-L1 blockade in urothelial cancer. Study information: Patients started atezolizumab in the mid-2010s, 1,200 mg intravenously every 3 weeks. Counts from blood samples showed a median of around 150,000 T cells. Study-level results: Durable benefit was linked to greater 3-week expansion of tumor-associated blood clones.

Repertoires were generated with immunoSEQ multiplex PCR, while TCRdb's copy carries only in-frame clones and drops some. The sample gives fewer than 30,000 clones, almost 85% of which show up once; approximately 9.9% is in the top ten. CDR1 and CDR2 from the germline V gene are SGHRS and YFSETQ. V shed 2 bases and J 6 bases; nucleotides not matched to a gene: 6. The CDR3 has 15 residues. Concerning this clone itself: The antigen is not known.

This specimen consisted of PBMCs, obtained around atezolizumab (anti-PD-L1) treatment. The TCR comes from an older man with urothelial cancer. J is TRBJ2-3 and V is TRBV5-1, with 10 bases that match TRBD1. Written as DNA, the CDR3 is TGCGCCAGCAGCTTCGGGACAGGGGCAGGGGATACGCAGTATTTT. Translating gives CASSFGTGAGDTQYF.